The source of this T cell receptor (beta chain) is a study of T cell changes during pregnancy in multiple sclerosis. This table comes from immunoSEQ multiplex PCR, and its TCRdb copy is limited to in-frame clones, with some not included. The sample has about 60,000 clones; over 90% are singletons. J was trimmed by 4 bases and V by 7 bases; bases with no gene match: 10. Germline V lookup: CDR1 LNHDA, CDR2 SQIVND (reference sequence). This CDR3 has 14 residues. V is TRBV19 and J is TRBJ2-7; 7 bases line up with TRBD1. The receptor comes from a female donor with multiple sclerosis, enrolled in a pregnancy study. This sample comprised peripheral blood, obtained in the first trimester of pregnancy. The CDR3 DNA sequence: TGTGCCAGTACCCGACAGGGCACTCCTTACGAGCAGTACTTC. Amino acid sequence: CASTRQGTPYEQYF.